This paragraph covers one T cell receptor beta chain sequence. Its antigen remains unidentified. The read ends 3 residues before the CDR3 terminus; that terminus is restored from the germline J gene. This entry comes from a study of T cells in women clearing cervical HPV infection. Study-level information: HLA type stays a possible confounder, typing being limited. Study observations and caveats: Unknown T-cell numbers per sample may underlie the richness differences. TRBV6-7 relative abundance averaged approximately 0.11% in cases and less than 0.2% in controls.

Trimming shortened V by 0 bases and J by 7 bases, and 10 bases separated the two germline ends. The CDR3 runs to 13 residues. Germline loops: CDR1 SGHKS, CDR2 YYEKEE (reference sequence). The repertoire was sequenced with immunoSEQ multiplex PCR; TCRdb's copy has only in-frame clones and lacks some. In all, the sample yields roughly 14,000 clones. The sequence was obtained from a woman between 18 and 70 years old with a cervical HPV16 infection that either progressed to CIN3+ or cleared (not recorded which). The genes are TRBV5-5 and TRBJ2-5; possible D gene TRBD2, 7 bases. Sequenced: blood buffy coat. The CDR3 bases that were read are TGTGCCAGCAGCTTGGAGGGGGGGGCGACC. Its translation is CASSLEGGAT. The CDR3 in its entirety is CASSLEGGATQYF.